The next 29 T cell receptor beta chains were all read from a single sample in a study of early T cells in non-severe SARS-CoV-2 infection (dated by TCRdb to about 2021). Library creation used 5' RACE. Sequenced using a NextSeq 500. TCRdb cleaned the public reads at Q25 with fastp, built clones with MiXCR and kept in-frame beta chains. Each entry merges the rows of one CDR3 protein and shows their most common DNA and genes. The sample includes around 70,000 distinct CDR3 sequences, with 11% observed a single time. Clones ranked in the top ten supply approximately 5.9% of the sample. The specimen sequenced was whole blood. These TCRs come from an adult who was a healthcare worker with PCR-confirmed SARS-CoV-2 infection or an uninfected control (not recorded which).

CDR3 sequence: CASSRDVRDIQYF. CDR3 bases: TGTGCCAGCAGCAGAGACGTCCGGGACATTCAGTACTTC. The rearrangement uses TRBV7-2 and TRBJ2-4, with no clear D. Germline V gene data show CDR1 as SGHTA and CDR2 as FQGNSA. CDR3 size: 13 residues. Trimming removed 5 bases from V and 8 bases from J, with 13 bases in between. The variable domain in full, with the rest retrieved from reference TRBV7-2 and TRBJ2-4, is GAGVSQSPSNKVTEKGKDVELRCDPISGHTALYWYRQSLGQGLEFLIYFQGNSAPDKSGLPSDRFSAERTGGSVSTLTIQRTQQEDSAVYLCASSRDVRDIQYFGAGTRLSVL.

This clonotype was counted many times. J is TRBJ2-1 and V is TRBV12-3 or TRBV12-4; TRBD1 or TRBD2 may be the D gene (5 bases each). CDR3 length: 14 amino acids. Trimming removed 4 bases from V and 6 bases from J, with 13 bases in between. As DNA, the CDR3 is TGTGCCAGCAGTTCCCTGGGGGATCGCAATGAGCAGTTCTTC. It translates to CASSSLGDRNEQFF.

This clonotype was recorded many times. The rearrangement links TRBV10-3 to TRBJ1-6, with TRBD1 identical over 7 bases. The germline CDR1 and CDR2 sequences are ENHRY and SYGVKD. This CDR3 region has 15 residues. The V and J ends lost 5 bases and 7 bases, in that order; junction bases with no gene match: 8. The CDR3 protein is CAISNTGTENSPLHF. The DNA for the CDR3 is TGTGCCATCAGTAACACCGGGACAGAAAATTCACCCCTCCACTTT.

Many counts were recorded for this clonotype. V is TRBV7-6 and J is TRBJ2-1; D is possibly TRBD2 (6 bases). The V end lost 2 bases, the J end lost 0 bases, and 14 bases lay between the germline ends. The CDR3 is made up of 17 amino acids. CDR1 and CDR2 from the germline V gene are SGHVS and FNYEAQ. CDR3: CASSLRMGRSSYNEQFF. CDR3 nucleotide sequence: TGTGCCAGCAGCTTAAGGATGGGGAGGAGCTCCTACAATGAGCAGTTCTTC.

In its sample, this clonotype was seen many times. The chain carries TRBV7-9 and TRBJ2-1, with D possibly matching TRBD1 (6 bases). The CDR3 loop spans 14 amino acids. Per the germline V gene, CDR1 is SEHNR and CDR2 is FQNEAQ (reference sequence). The ends were cut back, 4 bases at V and 11 bases at J, with 18 bases in the middle. This chain's CDR3 is CASSSTGTLAQQFF. CDR3 coding DNA: TGTGCCAGCAGCTCAACAGGGACCCTAGCCCAGCAGTTCTTC.

V gene TRBV4-1 combines with J gene TRBJ1-1; D not certain. V was clipped by 8 bases and J by 6 bases, with 13 bases between them. Looked up from germline, CDR1 is MGHRA and CDR2 is YSYEKL. This CDR3 is built from 12 residues. The CDR3: CASGRTLAEAFF. The CDR3 nucleotides read TGCGCCAGCGGGCGAACTTTAGCTGAAGCTTTCTTT.

This clonotype came up a few times. This chain connects TRBV12-3 or TRBV12-4 to TRBJ1-2; 7 positions agree with TRBD1. Germline trimming cut 2 bases from V and 8 bases from J; bases unmatched to any gene: 5. This CDR3 spans 13 amino acids. CDR3 protein: CASSLTTGRGYTF. The CDR3 DNA sequence: TGTGCCAGCAGTTTAACGACAGGGCGAGGCTACACCTTC.

The V gene is TRBV21-1, the J gene TRBJ1-5; the table's D call TRBD1 went unverified against the DNA. TRBV21-1 is assigned pseudogene status. The CDR3 consists of 17 residues. The CDR3 spells CASSNKVAGGPNQPQHF. The CDR3 DNA reads TGTGCCAGCAGCAATAAGGTGGCAGGGGGCCCAAATCAGCCCCAGCATTTT.

In nucleotides, the CDR3 is TGTGCCAGCAGCCCGGGGACTAGCCGACACAATGAGCAGTTCTTC. Protein product: CASSPGTSRHNEQFF. The genes are TRBV7-2 and TRBJ2-1, with 9 bases lining up with TRBD2. Germline CDR1 and CDR2: SGHTA and FQGNSA. There are 15 residues in the CDR3. V lost 5 bases and J lost 5; bases outside the gene matches: 7.

In this sample, this clonotype turned up a few times. V usage is TRBV28 and J usage is TRBJ2-1, with 9 nucleotides matching TRBD2. Trimming at V came to 3 bases and at J to 10 bases, leaving 10 bases not matched to a gene. The length of the CDR3 is 15 residues. The germline V gene has CDR1 MDHEN and CDR2 SYDVKM. The CDR3 DNA follows: TGTGCCAGCAGTTTGGGCGGGAGGGCCATGGAAGAGCAGTTCTTC. It translates to CASSLGGRAMEEQFF.

V and J are TRBV12-3 or TRBV12-4 and TRBJ2-1; D is unresolved. The CDR3 is made up of 12 amino acids. V shed 8 bases and J shed 7 bases, with 12 bases lying between them. CDR3 in DNA: TGTGCCAGCTCCCAAGGTACGAATGAGCAGTTCTTC. Translating gives CASSQGTNEQFF.

This clonotype was seen only a few times. The chain is built from TRBV13 and TRBJ1-2; tentatively, D is TRBD1 (5 bases). The CDR3 has 16 residues. V lost 3 bases to trimming and J lost 6 bases, with 20 bases between them. Germline CDR1 is PRHDT and CDR2 is FYEKMQ (reference sequence). CDR3 amino acids: CASSFGHTRNIDGYTF. Here the CDR3 DNA reads TGTGCCAGCAGCTTTGGACACACTCGCAATATTGATGGCTACACCTTC.

This chain links TRBV20-1 with TRBJ2-3, with 7 bases identical to TRBD2. V shed 3 bases and J 2 bases; nucleotides not matched to a gene: 2. The germline gives CDR1 DFQATT, CDR2 SNEGSKA (reference sequence). The CDR3 is made up of 13 amino acids. The CDR3 is CSARLAATDTQYF. The CDR3 nucleotides read TGCAGTGCTAGGCTAGCGGCCACAGATACGCAGTATTTT.

This clonotype appeared once. With a much larger clone just one base away, this may be a read error. V gene TRBV7-2 combines with J gene TRBJ1-4; D remains ambiguous. From germline, CDR1 is SGHTA and CDR2 FQGNSA. The CDR3 has 15 residues. The CDR3 DNA is TGTGCCAGCAGCTTAGTCGGAGGAAGAAGCGAAAAACTGATTTTT. It translates to CASSLVGGRSEKLIF.

This clonotype was found a few times. This chain joins TRBV28 and TRBJ2-7; 9 bases are shared with TRBD1. V dropped 6 bases and J dropped 2; count of bases not matched to a gene: 14. Germline V CDR1 and CDR2: MDHEN, SYDVKM. CDR3 length equals 17 residues. The CDR3 region is CASSPWGPGTGTYEQYF. The CDR3 bases are TGTGCCAGCAGCCCCTGGGGCCCCGGGACAGGGACCTACGAGCAGTACTTC.

V and J are TRBV20-1 and TRBJ1-2; D is undetermined. CDR1 and CDR2 from the germline V gene are DFQATT and SNEGSKA (reference sequence). Trimming shortened V by 6 bases and J by 3 bases, and 11 bases separated the two germline ends. The CDR3 consists of 12 residues. The CDR3 bases are TGCAGTGCGAAGGCTTGGGACTATGGCTACACCTTC. It is translated as CSAKAWDYGYTF.

In its sample, this clonotype was seen many times. The chain is built from TRBV7-9 and TRBJ1-4; 8 bases agree with TRBD1. Germline V gene sequence: CDR1 SEHNR, CDR2 FQNEAQ (reference sequence). J gave up 8 bases and V 1 base, and 3 bases lay outside the gene matches. CDR3 size: 14 residues. The DNA for the CDR3 is TGTGCCAGCAGCTTAGGGGGACAGGACGAAAAACTGTTTTTT. This encodes CASSLGGQDEKLFF.

In its sample, this clonotype was seen many times. This chain connects TRBV7-2 to TRBJ2-2; TRBD1 aligns across 10 bases. The CDR3 is made up of 18 amino acids. V dropped 1 base and J dropped 3; count of bases not matched to a gene: 8. Per germline, CDR1 SGHTA and CDR2 FQGNSA. CDR3 coding DNA: TGTGCCAGCAGCTTAGGATGGACGGGACAGGGGTACACCGGGGAGCTGTTTTTT. It encodes CASSLGWTGQGYTGELFF.

There are many counts of this clonotype. CDR3 protein: CASGNSELSYNEQFF. The CDR3 DNA sequence: TGCGCCAGCGGAAACTCAGAACTCTCCTACAATGAGCAGTTCTTC. The chain carries TRBV4-1 and TRBJ2-1; D is uncertain. Between the trimmed V and J ends, which lost 8 bases and 0 bases, there was a span of 14 bases. Germline assignment: CDR1 MGHRA and CDR2 YSYEKL. The CDR3 loop spans 15 amino acids.

This clonotype was recorded many times. J is TRBJ2-7 and V is TRBV10-3, with 12 bases fitting TRBD2. The V and J ends lost 3 bases and 7 bases, in that order; junction bases with no gene match: 4. CDR1 is ENHRY, CDR2 SYGVKD, per germline. The CDR3 loop spans 14 amino acids. The CDR3 sequence: CAISDRTSGNEQYF. In DNA form, the CDR3 reads TGTGCCATCAGTGATCGGACTAGCGGGAATGAGCAGTACTTC.

This clonotype was detected a few times. This rearrangement joins TRBV2 to TRBJ2-7; 7 bases agree with TRBD1. CDR1 is SNHLY, CDR2 FYNNEI, per germline. The CDR3 length is 14 residues. V was pared by 4 bases and J by 3 bases, with 6 bases of the junction left unmatched. The CDR3 coding sequence is TGTGCCAGCAGTGTTCCGGGACAGCTCTACGAGCAGTACTTC. Encoded protein: CASSVPGQLYEQYF.

The chain employs TRBV19 and TRBJ2-3; D call uncertain. Deletions cut 5 bases from V and 1 base from J, with 13 bases between. CDR1 LNHDA and CDR2 SQIVND come from the germline V gene (reference sequence). CDR3 size: 15 residues. CDR3 residues: CASSHVVGGTDTQYF. The CDR3, as DNA: TGTGCCAGTAGTCATGTGGTTGGGGGCACAGATACGCAGTATTTT.

V usage is TRBV29-1 and J usage is TRBJ2-7, with D uncertain. The CDR3 covers 12 residues. The V and J ends lost 0 bases and 4 bases respectively, with 7 bases between them. The germline V gene encodes CDR1 SQVTM and CDR2 ANQGSEA. CDR3 region: CSVEDRQYEQYF. The CDR3 nucleotides read TGCAGCGTTGAAGACAGGCAATACGAGCAGTACTTC.

This clonotype has more than one count but fewer than ten. J is TRBJ2-7 and V is TRBV11-2; 8 bases are shared with TRBD1. V trimming: 4 bases; J trimming: 2 bases; junction bases outside the gene matches: 10. Per the germline V gene, CDR1 is SGHAT and CDR2 is FQNNGV. This CDR3 comprises 16 residues. The CDR3, as DNA: TGTGCCAGCAGCTCCATTTCCTGGACAGGGACCTACGAGCAGTACTTC. Protein sequence: CASSSISWTGTYEQYF.

This clonotype was seen more than once but under ten times. The chain is built from TRBV9 and TRBJ2-7, with D tentatively TRBD2 (6 bases). Germline V gene sequence: CDR1 SGDLS, CDR2 YYNGEE. The V end was cut by 4 bases, the J end by 1 base, with 12 bases between. The CDR3 loop spans 14 amino acids. CDR3 sequence: CASSPSVGSYEQYF. CDR3 nucleotides: TGTGCCAGCAGCCCTAGCGTTGGTTCCTACGAGCAGTACTTC.

This chain joins TRBV12-3 or TRBV12-4 and TRBJ2-4; 14 nucleotides agree with TRBD2. The CDR3 covers 15 residues. The trim removed 6 bases at V and 6 bases at J, leaving 4 bases unmatched. CDR3 amino acids: CASRLGTSGRNIQYF. In DNA, the CDR3 is TGTGCCAGCAGACTCGGGACTAGCGGGAGAAACATTCAGTACTTC.

This clonotype was seen ten or more times. This rearrangement joins TRBV19 to TRBJ2-6; 11 bases map to TRBD1. The germline gives CDR1 LNHDA, CDR2 SQIVND (reference sequence). V gave up 5 bases and J gave up 0 bases; unmatched junction bases: 0. The CDR3 length is 16 residues. The CDR3 bases are TGTGCCAGTAGTGGACAGGGGGCCTCTGGGGCCAACGTCCTGACTTTC. This encodes CASSGQGASGANVLTF.

This clonotype was seen a few times. This rearrangement joins TRBV6-6 to TRBJ2-4, with TRBD2 identical over 7 bases. There are 15 residues in the CDR3. The trim removed 1 base at V and 8 bases at J, leaving 8 bases unmatched. The germline gives CDR1 MNHNY, CDR2 SVGAGI (reference sequence). The chain's CDR3 is CASSYFRGEGDIQYF. The CDR3 coding sequence is TGTGCCAGCAGTTACTTTCGCGGGGAGGGCGACATTCAGTACTTC.

This clonotype was counted ten times or more. This chain joins TRBV6-5 and TRBJ1-1; D is ambiguous. From germline, CDR1 is MNHEY and CDR2 SVGAGI. V was clipped by 2 bases and J by 1 base, with 8 bases between them. The CDR3 consists of 14 residues. The DNA for the CDR3 is TGTGCCAGCAGTTACGAAGGGAGGAACACTGAAGCTTTCTTT. Residues: CASSYEGRNTEAFF.